The rows below give T cell receptor beta chains drawn from one sample of a study of shared clonotypes between healthy human individuals. The data were produced by immunoSEQ multiplex PCR, yet TCRdb's version contains in-frame clones alone and is incomplete. The data contain roughly 2,300,000 clones, approximately 90% of them singletons. Sequencing was carried out using naive CD4+ T cells from PBMCs. The receptor set was obtained from a young man in good health. Some clones in this sample may be carry-over from other donors' samples. The CDR3 runs from the conserved cysteine through the conserved F or W. Fields, in order: V gene, J gene, CDR3 protein.

v_gene: TRBV6-5; j_gene: TRBJ2-5; CDR3aa: CASSYSSLGQETQYF
v_gene: TRBV2; j_gene: TRBJ2-2; CDR3aa: CASSQEGVNTGELFF
v_gene: TRBV4-1; j_gene: TRBJ2-1; CDR3aa: CASTLQGEQFNEQFF
v_gene: TRBV30; j_gene: TRBJ2-5; CDR3aa: CAWSVLGIGTPQETQYF
v_gene: TRBV28; j_gene: TRBJ2-7; CDR3aa: CASSLWLPRSEQYF
v_gene: TRBV6-6; j_gene: TRBJ1-4; CDR3aa: CASSYSGTGDEKLFF
v_gene: TRBV30; j_gene: TRBJ1-2; CDR3aa: CAWSWPWEDRDGYTF
v_gene: TRBV7-9; j_gene: TRBJ2-7; CDR3aa: CASSLEFRTSGSYEQYF
v_gene: TRBV7-9; j_gene: TRBJ1-2; CDR3aa: CASSLGAERDYGYTF
v_gene: TRBV7-3; j_gene: TRBJ2-7; CDR3aa: CASSLFAGTYEQYF
v_gene: TRBV5-1; j_gene: TRBJ1-4; CDR3aa: CASSLVTGLNEKLFF
v_gene: TRBV11-2; j_gene: TRBJ1-6; CDR3aa: CASSSQNPYNSPLHF
v_gene: TRBV28; j_gene: TRBJ1-2; CDR3aa: CASSPDSNYGYTF
v_gene: TRBV5-1; j_gene: TRBJ2-7; CDR3aa: CASSPQGGEQYF
v_gene: TRBV7-2; j_gene: TRBJ2-7; CDR3aa: CASSLLYEQYF
v_gene: TRBV27; j_gene: TRBJ1-1; CDR3aa: CASSLGRAMNTEAFF
v_gene: TRBV6-5; j_gene: TRBJ1-3; CDR3aa: CASSSGVAGNTIYF
v_gene: TRBV27; j_gene: TRBJ1-2; CDR3aa: CASSHTANYGYTF
v_gene: TRBV6-5; j_gene: TRBJ2-2; CDR3aa: CASSYSGPGTGELFF
v_gene: TRBV28; j_gene: TRBJ2-7; CDR3aa: CASSRTGGEQYF
v_gene: TRBV11-2; j_gene: TRBJ1-3; CDR3aa: CASSLVGGNTIYF
v_gene: TRBV4-2; j_gene: TRBJ2-2; CDR3aa: CASSQEPGTTGELFF
v_gene: TRBV6-1; j_gene: TRBJ1-4; CDR3aa: CASSVKRDRYQATNEKLFF
v_gene: TRBV11-2; j_gene: TRBJ1-2; CDR3aa: CASSRDRATGYTF
v_gene: TRBV6-6; j_gene: TRBJ1-5; CDR3aa: CASSLTRQGAGQPQHF
v_gene: TRBV7-7; j_gene: TRBJ1-1; CDR3aa: CASSYPQDRGDTEAFF
v_gene: TRBV5-1; j_gene: TRBJ2-1; CDR3aa: CASSSKPSGGGRDEQFF
v_gene: TRBV5-1; j_gene: TRBJ2-1; CDR3aa: CASSPPRGLADYNEQFF
v_gene: TRBV29-1; j_gene: TRBJ2-3; CDR3aa: CSVEGRGVTPYF
v_gene: TRBV9; j_gene: TRBJ2-1; CDR3aa: CASSVAPYNEQFF
v_gene: TRBV28; j_gene: TRBJ2-7; CDR3aa: CASRSTGGGTGYSYEQYF
v_gene: TRBV2; j_gene: TRBJ2-7; CDR3aa: CASRDLGEGAYEQYF
v_gene: TRBV7-6; j_gene: TRBJ1-3; CDR3aa: CASSFQPLSGHSGNTIYF